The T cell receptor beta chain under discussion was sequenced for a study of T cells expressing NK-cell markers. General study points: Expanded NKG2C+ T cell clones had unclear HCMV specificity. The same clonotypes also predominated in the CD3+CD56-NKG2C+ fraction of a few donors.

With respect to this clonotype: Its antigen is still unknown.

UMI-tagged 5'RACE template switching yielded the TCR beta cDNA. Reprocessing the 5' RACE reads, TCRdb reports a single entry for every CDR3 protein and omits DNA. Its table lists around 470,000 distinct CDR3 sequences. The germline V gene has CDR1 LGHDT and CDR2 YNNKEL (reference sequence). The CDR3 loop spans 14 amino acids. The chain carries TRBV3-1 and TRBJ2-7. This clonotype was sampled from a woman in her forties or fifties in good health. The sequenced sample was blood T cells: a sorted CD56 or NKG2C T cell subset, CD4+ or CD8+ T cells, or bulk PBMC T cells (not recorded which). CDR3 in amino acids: CASSPVAFSHEQYF.